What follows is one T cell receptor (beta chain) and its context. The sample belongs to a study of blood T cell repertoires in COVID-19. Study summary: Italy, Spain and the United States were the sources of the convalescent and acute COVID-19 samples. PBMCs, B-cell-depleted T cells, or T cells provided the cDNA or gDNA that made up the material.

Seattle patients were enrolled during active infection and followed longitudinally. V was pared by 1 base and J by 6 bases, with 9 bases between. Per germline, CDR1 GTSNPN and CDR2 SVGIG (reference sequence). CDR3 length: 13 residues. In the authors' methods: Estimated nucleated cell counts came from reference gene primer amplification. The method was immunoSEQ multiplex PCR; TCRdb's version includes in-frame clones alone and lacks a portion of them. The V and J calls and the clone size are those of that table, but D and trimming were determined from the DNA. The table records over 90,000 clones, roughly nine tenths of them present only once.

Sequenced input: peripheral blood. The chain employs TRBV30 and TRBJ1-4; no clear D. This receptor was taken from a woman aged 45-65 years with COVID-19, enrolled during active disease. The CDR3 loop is CAWSETAYEKLFF. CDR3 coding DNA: TGTGCCTGGAGTGAAACAGCCTATGAAAAACTGTTTTTT.